Presented here are 28 T cell receptor beta chains from one specimen sequenced in a study of cytomegalovirus exposure and HLA in healthy donors. Primers for the PCR totalled 60 Vbeta and 13 Jbeta. Some clones are missing from TCRdb's copy, which holds only in-frame ones; the method was immunoSEQ multiplex PCR. Of 100,000 to 150,000 clones listed, under 85% were seen once; the top ten hold about 4.3%. Sequencing input: PBMCs. These TCRs come from a male donor in good health and CMV-seropositive.

The genes are TRBV7-3 and TRBJ2-5, with TRBD2 identical over 8 bases. In germline, CDR1 is SGHTA, CDR2 FQGTGA. CDR3 length: 15 residues. V dropped 5 bases and J dropped 5; count of bases not matched to a gene: 10. Here the CDR3 reads CASSLPRTSRETQYF. As DNA, the CDR3 is TGTGCCAGCAGCCTTCCCCGGACTAGCCGGGAGACCCAGTACTTC.

The chain recombines TRBV12-5 with TRBJ1-4; D is ambiguous. The length of the CDR3 is 15 residues. Germline lookup yields CDR1 LGHNT and CDR2 FRNRAP. Trimming took off 3 bases at V and 5 bases at J, with 13 bases between the two ends. Written as DNA, the CDR3 is TGTGCTAGTGGTTTTTTTCGGGTAACGAATGAAAAACTGTTTTTT. This gives the protein CASGFFRVTNEKLFF.

In its sample, this clone was seen once. V is TRBV19 and J is TRBJ2-7; 12 positions agree with TRBD2. With V trimmed by 4 bases and J by 3 bases, 7 bases remained unmatched. CDR1 is LNHDA and CDR2 is SQIVND in the germline V gene (reference sequence). This CDR3 spans 16 amino acids. The CDR3 coding sequence is TGTGCCAGTAGTAAACTAGCGGGGGGAACCTACTACGAGCAGTACTTC. It codes for CASSKLAGGTYYEQYF.

This chain links TRBV5-1 with TRBJ2-3; D uncertain. The CDR3 extends over 14 amino acids. CDR1 and CDR2 (germline): SGHRS, YFSETQ. Between the trimmed V and J ends, which lost 0 bases and 2 bases, there was a span of 7 bases. Here the CDR3 reads CASSLERNTDTQYF. The CDR3 nucleotides are TGCGCCAGCAGCTTGGAGCGCAACACAGATACGCAGTATTTT.

This chain uses TRBV5-6 with TRBJ1-2; 7 bases match TRBD1. The V gene's germline CDR1 is SGHDT and CDR2 YYEEEE. The CDR3 is 15 amino acids. The trim removed 1 base at V and 4 bases at J, leaving 7 bases unmatched. CDR3 DNA sequence: TGTGCCAGCAGCTTGACCGACAGGGTAGGCTATGGCTACACCTTC. Encoded protein: CASSLTDRVGYGYTF.

The chain employs TRBV28 and TRBJ2-1, with D maybe TRBD1 (5 bases). Germline CDR1 MDHEN, CDR2 SYDVKM. V lost 7 bases and J 7 bases, leaving 14 bases between the germline ends. The CDR3 extends over 13 amino acids. CDR3 sequence (DNA): TGTGCCAGCACAGGGCCCCTTGGGAATGAGCAGTTCTTC. Encoded protein: CASTGPLGNEQFF.

In regard to this clone: A read error may produce the germline difference seen at one junction end. The V gene is TRBV14, the J gene TRBJ2-6; TRBD1 might be the D (5 bases). Per germline, CDR1 SGHDN and CDR2 FVKESK. The CDR3 is 17 residues long. The CDR3 is CASSQVPGLSGANGLTF. For the CDR3, the DNA is TGTGCCAGCAGCCAAGTTCCAGGCCTCTCTGGGGCCAACGGCCTGACTTTC.

This clone was counted a few times. The rearrangement links TRBV7-9 to TRBJ2-1; D might be TRBD1 (5 bases). The CDR3 loop spans 12 amino acids. From germline, CDR1 is SEHNR and CDR2 FQNEAQ (reference sequence). Trimming cost V 5 bases and J 10 bases, with 12 bases left between them. The CDR3 region is CASSIQGSEQFF. For the CDR3, the DNA is TGTGCCAGCAGCATTCAGGGTTCAGAGCAGTTCTTC. The variable domain in full, completed from reference TRBV7-9 and TRBJ2-1, reads DTGVSQNPRHKITKRGQNVTFRCDPISEHNRLYWYRQTLGQGPEFLTYFQNEAQLEKSRLLSDRFSAERPKGSFSTLEIQRTEQGDSAMYLCASSIQGSEQFFGPGTRLTVL.

The V and J genes are TRBV7-9 and TRBJ1-6, with 11 positions matching TRBD1. J was trimmed by 10 bases and V by 8 bases; bases with no gene match: 4. This CDR3 comprises 13 residues. Germline lookup yields CDR1 SEHNR and CDR2 FQNEAQ (reference sequence). The CDR3 protein is CASGQGADSPLHF. The CDR3, as DNA: TGTGCCAGCGGACAGGGGGCCGACTCACCCCTCCACTTT.

The chain is built from TRBV5-1 and TRBJ2-2, with 8 bases aligning to TRBD1. Losses at the gene ends were 1 base for V and 5 bases for J; bases not matched to a gene: 10. The germline V gene encodes CDR1 SGHRS and CDR2 YFSETQ. This CDR3 has 17 amino acids. Written as DNA, the CDR3 is TGCGCCAGCAGCTTGAGCTTGGCGGGACAGGTAACCGGGGAGCTGTTTTTT. It codes for CASSLSLAGQVTGELFF.

The chain has TRBV6-6 and TRBJ1-4; D is undetermined. The germline CDR1 and CDR2 sequences are MNHNY and SVGAGI (reference sequence). Trimming removed 7 bases from V and 4 bases from J, with 13 bases in between. The CDR3 has 14 amino acids. The CDR3: CASTWAQFNEKLFF. The CDR3 nucleotides read TGTGCCAGCACCTGGGCACAGTTTAATGAAAAACTGTTTTTT.

The chain has TRBV4-1 and TRBJ2-5; no firm D call. The better agreement between TRBJ2-7 and the DNA end casts doubt on the J call. Germline V lookup: CDR1 MGHRA, CDR2 YSYEKL. This CDR3 is built from 14 residues. Written as DNA, the CDR3 is TGCGCCAGCAGCCAAGAGGTCGTGAGTTCCGAGCAGTACTTC. Amino acids: CASSQEVVSSEQYF.

This clone was observed a handful of times. The chain uses TRBV5-6 and TRBJ2-2; TRBD1 matches 9 bases. The length of the CDR3 is 14 residues. Looked up from germline, CDR1 is SGHDT and CDR2 is YYEEEE. Trimming cost V 9 bases and J 7 bases; bases outside gene matches: 10. CDR3 amino acids: CATQRDRVGGELFF. DNA of the CDR3: TGTGCCACTCAGAGGGACAGGGTGGGCGGGGAGCTGTTTTTT.

V and J are TRBV5-5 and TRBJ2-5, with D hard to call. Trimming shortened V by 0 bases and J by 2 bases, and 5 bases separated the two germline ends. CDR3 size: 13 residues. Looked up from germline, CDR1 is SGHKS and CDR2 is YYEKEE (reference sequence). The CDR3 DNA follows: TGTGCCAGCAGCTTGGGAGGACAAGAGACCCAGTACTTC. It specifies CASSLGGQETQYF.

J is TRBJ1-3 and V is TRBV28; TRBD1 might be the D (5 bases). The CDR3 is 19 residues long. Germline V CDR1 and CDR2: MDHEN, SYDVKM. V was cut by 6 bases and J by 0 bases, with 24 bases left in between. The CDR3 is CASRFGGIGNIFSGNTIYF. CDR3 sequence (DNA): TGTGCCAGCAGGTTTGGGGGGATAGGGAATATCTTCTCTGGAAACACCATATATTTT.

This clone was seen just once. The chain combines TRBV7-2 with TRBJ1-4, with TRBD1 matching 9 bases. V lost 5 bases and J lost 7; bases outside the gene matches: 8. This CDR3 is built from 15 residues. CDR1 and CDR2 from the germline V gene are SGHTA and FQGNSA. CDR3 protein: CASSARTGDGEKLFF. The DNA of the CDR3 is TGTGCCAGCAGCGCCCGGACAGGGGATGGTGAAAAACTGTTTTTT.

CDR3 residues: CASSIGEGYGYTF. For the CDR3, the DNA is TGCGCCAGCAGCATCGGGGAGGGCTATGGCTACACCTTC. V and J are TRBV5-1 and TRBJ1-2; D remains ambiguous. The CDR3 runs to 13 residues. Trimming removed 4 bases at V and 4 bases at J, with 11 bases between. Germline V gene sequence: CDR1 SGHRS, CDR2 YFSETQ.

The chain joins TRBV28 to TRBJ1-6, with TRBD1 matching over 8 bases. V lost 5 bases to trimming and J lost 7 bases; unmatched junction nucleotides: 10. This CDR3 has 16 residues. The V gene's germline CDR1 is MDHEN and CDR2 SYDVKM. The CDR3 DNA sequence: TGTGCCAGCAGTGAAGTAACGGGACAGGTGAATTCACCCCTCCACTTT. It translates to CASSEVTGQVNSPLHF.

The chain couples TRBV29-1 to TRBJ1-4; a weak D match, TRBD1 (5 bases). V was trimmed by 6 bases and J by 3 bases, leaving 11 bases between them. The CDR3 covers 13 residues. Germline CDR1 reads SQVTM; CDR2 reads ANQGSEA. For the CDR3, the DNA is TGCAGCGTCCGGACATCAGCTAATGAAAAACTGTTTTTT. Translating it yields CSVRTSANEKLFF.

The genes are TRBV28 and TRBJ2-7; D remains ambiguous. The CDR3 extends over 14 amino acids. CDR1 is MDHEN and CDR2 is SYDVKM in the germline V gene. The V end lost 8 bases, the J end lost 2 bases, and 16 bases lay between the germline ends. CDR3 nucleotide sequence: TGTGCCAGCCGCCCCCGGAGCCTAACCTACGAGCAGTACTTC. Protein product: CASRPRSLTYEQYF.

The rearrangement links TRBV5-1 to TRBJ1-1; tentatively, D is TRBD1 (5 bases). The germline V gene encodes CDR1 SGHRS and CDR2 YFSETQ. There are 15 residues in the CDR3. Trimming left V 3 bases short and J 2 bases short, with 14 bases between. The CDR3 DNA reads as TGCGCCAGCAGCTCCTGGGGCCAGGAAAACACTGAAGCTTTCTTT. Translation gives CASSSWGQENTEAFF.

This clone was observed a single time. The J gene is TRBJ2-2, the V gene TRBV7-3; TRBD2 matches at 14 bases. With V trimmed by 3 bases and J by 8 bases, 11 bases remained unmatched. Germline loops: CDR1 SGHTA, CDR2 FQGTGA. CDR3 length: 18 amino acids. CDR3 sequence: CASSFMPSTSGRAGELFF. Written as DNA, the CDR3 is TGTGCCAGCAGCTTTATGCCCTCGACTAGCGGGAGGGCAGGGGAGCTGTTTTTT.

The chain uses TRBV5-1 and TRBJ1-2; D possibly corresponds to TRBD1 (6 bases). The germline gives CDR1 SGHRS, CDR2 YFSETQ. The V and J ends lost 1 base and 8 bases respectively, with 12 bases between them. The CDR3 runs 13 residues. The CDR3 coding sequence is TGCGCCAGCAGCTTGACGGGGGGCGAGGGCTACACCTTC. Translating gives CASSLTGGEGYTF.

This clone was observed a single time. The CDR3 sequence is CASSHTSGRALGELFF. CDR3 in DNA: TGTGCCAGCAGCCATACTAGCGGGAGGGCCCTCGGGGAGCTGTTTTTT. The chain links TRBV7-9 to TRBJ2-2; 13 bases align to TRBD2. Germline CDR1 and CDR2: SEHNR and FQNEAQ (reference sequence). This CDR3 comprises 16 residues. V was pared by 5 bases and J by 7 bases, with 7 bases of the junction left unmatched. The full variable domain, its missing parts supplied by reference TRBV7-9 and TRBJ2-2, is DTGVSQNPRHKITKRGQNVTFRCDPISEHNRLYWYRQTLGQGPEFLTYFQNEAQLEKSRLLSDRFSAERPKGSFSTLEIQRTEQGDSAMYLCASSHTSGRALGELFFGEGSRLTVL.

This clone was found a few times. The chain uses TRBV28 and TRBJ1-2; D is perhaps TRBD1 (6 bases). The ends were cut back, 2 bases at V and 8 bases at J, with 12 bases in the middle. Germline V lookup: CDR1 MDHEN, CDR2 SYDVKM. The CDR3 runs 13 residues. The CDR3, as DNA: TGTGCCAGCAGTTTAGGACAGCCGGGAGGCTACACCTTC. Its translation: CASSLGQPGGYTF.

The V gene is TRBV5-1, the J gene TRBJ2-5, with TRBD1 matching over 8 bases. The CDR3 consists of 13 residues. J lost 3 bases, V lost 4 bases, and 2 bases had no gene match. Germline V gene data show CDR1 as SGHRS and CDR2 as YFSETQ. CDR3 sequence: CASSLTGEETQYF. CDR3 DNA: TGCGCCAGCAGCCTGACAGGGGAAGAGACCCAGTACTTC.

V usage is TRBV5-1 and J usage is TRBJ1-1; possibly TRBD1 for D (5 bases). V lost 0 bases to trimming and J lost 5 bases, with 11 bases between them. CDR1 and CDR2 (germline): SGHRS, YFSETQ. The CDR3 has 14 residues. CDR3 sequence (DNA): TGCGCCAGCAGCTTGGCCGGAGGGGTGACTGAAGCTTTCTTT. Encoded protein: CASSLAGGVTEAFF.

The chain carries TRBV5-1 and TRBJ2-1; a weak D match, TRBD2 (5 bases). CDR1 and CDR2 (germline): SGHRS, YFSETQ. The CDR3 is made up of 16 amino acids. The V end was cut by 4 bases, the J end by 0 bases, with 14 bases between. CDR3 protein: CASSLNAGSSYNEQFF. CDR3 in DNA: TGCGCCAGCAGCCTAAATGCGGGTAGCTCCTACAATGAGCAGTTCTTC.